This T cell receptor beta chain was found in a study of vaccination and CD4 T cells after COVID-19 (dated by TCRdb to between 2020 and 2023). Regarding the complete study: Convalescent patients had a positive SARS-CoV-2 result on nasal swab PCR, and of these patients, nine had mild disease and one had severe disease. Participants got two doses of the Pfizer-BioNTech BNT162b2 vaccine (n=8) or two doses of the Moderna mRNA-1273 vaccine (n=2). Control cultures used a CEFX viral epitope pool as positive control, an HIV-1 Nef peptide pool as negative control, or no peptide. Six males and four females were included in the convalescent cohort, with two Hispanic individuals, seven Caucasians, two Asians and one multiracial person represented. Culture stimuli were overlapping spike peptide pools from SARS-CoV-2 and from the common cold coronaviruses HCoV-NL63, HCoV-OC43 and HCoV-229E. Post-COVID blood samples were collected from convalescent patients a median of around 100 days after diagnosis, with a range of about 30 to 180 days. In under 13 COVID-19 convalescent patients and a few infection-naive healthy vaccine recipients, researchers compared the spike-specific CD4+ TCR repertoire from before mRNA vaccination with the repertoire from after. Post-vaccine blood samples were obtained a median of around 74 days after the second vaccine dose, with a range of roughly 14 to 241 days. The paper as a whole reports these results and caveats: Among the post-vaccine SARS-CoV-2-reactive clones in convalescent patients, a median 86.3% showed up only after vaccination, which suggests vaccine-specific priming. An increase in the median number of SARS-CoV-2-reactive clonotypes from approximately 21 after infection to some 38 after vaccination was observed, but the change was not found to be significant. In convalescent patients, nearly all vaccine-specific clones (304 of 307) were found to be mono-reactive for SARS-CoV-2 spike rather than cross-reactive with common cold coronaviruses. The number of convalescent patients in the study was relatively small, and the study did not examine early timepoints following natural infection.

The sample's treatment or condition label, in plain terms: approximately nine-day PBMC culture with coronavirus spike peptide pools or control peptides (ViraFEST assay). The ViraFEST assay was used in the study, in which antigen-specific T cells were expanded with peptide pools and expanded clonotypes were subsequently identified by TCR sequencing. The convalescent patients' positive SARS-CoV-2 PCR tests fell between March and December 2020, which was before the Alpha, Beta and Delta variants emerged in the United States. PBMCs were cultured at approximately 2 million per well in IMDM supplemented with roughly 5% human AB serum and approximately 10 IU/ml IL-2, with 10 ug/ml peptide pools added. Half of the culture medium was replaced with fresh IL-2-containing medium on days 3 and 7. After 10 days of culture, CD4+ T cells were isolated by negative selection with the EasySep CD4+ T cell isolation kit. PBMCs were separated from whole blood using Ficoll-Paque Plus gradient centrifugation and then either used fresh or cryopreserved at -140C. Triplicate wells were generally used for each culture condition.

This clonotype showed up just a few times. This receptor's antigen is unknown. It has no much larger one-base neighbor in the sample; base qualities were not kept. From cysteine to phenylalanine, the CDR3 is 15 amino acids long. Only the CDR3 part of the read is kept: 45 bases, read in frame from the first base. The germline V gene provides CDR1 MNHEY and CDR2 SVGAGI. The junction carries 12 bases between V and J, which are trimmed by 0 bases and 3 bases respectively. Receptor amplification or capture employed PCR. DNA from cultured CD4+ T cells underwent TCR sequencing with the Oncomine TCR Beta short-read assay at the Johns Hopkins FTIC core. The QIAamp micro DNA kit was used to extract genomic DNA from the cultured CD4+ T cells. Oncomine TCR Beta libraries from cultured CD4+ T cells were pooled with unique dual indexes and sequenced on an Illumina iSeq 100. Concerning the study's data processing: Non-productive sequences were filtered out, and CDR3s that did not start with C, did not end with F or W, or were shorter than 7 amino acids were discarded. The MANAFEST web application identified antigen-specific clonotypes by comparing peptide-stimulated wells against reference wells and other culture wells. Positive clones required FDR below 0.05, an odds ratio above 5, and productive frequency above 0.1% in at least two of three replicate wells. Clonotypes that were significantly expanded in both SARS-CoV-2 spike wells and at least one common cold coronavirus spike condition were defined as cross-reactive. Using R version 3.6.1, CDR3 homology was evaluated through Levenshtein distances (stringdist) along with unrooted phylogenetic trees (ape). Starting from the raw public reads, TCRdb applied fastp trimming at Q25, assembled clones with MiXCR and retained in-frame beta chains. Records with the same CDR3 protein are collapsed into one entry carrying the most frequent genes and DNA. Here the V and J calls rest on TCRdb's processing, not on the authors' analysis. The sample contains fewer than 4,500 distinct CDR3 sequences, around 20% of them found a single time. The ten largest clones take up about 24% of the sample.

Sequencing was performed on CD4+ T cells from blood, cultured in vitro. The chain couples TRBV6-5 to TRBJ2-7, with no confident D gene call. This TCR came from a human donor who had recovered from COVID-19. The DNA reads TGTGCCAGCAGTTACTCAGGGCGGTATGACTACGAGCAGTACTTC. This sequence encodes CASSYSGRYDYEQYF.